The clone carrying this TCR beta chain showed up many times. These data come from a study of T cells in Graves' hyperthyroidism and ophthalmopathy. The overall study: The initial diagnosis was the point when peripheral blood was collected, ahead of any treatment.

This CDR3 is 16 amino acids long. Trimming stripped 3 bases from V and 0 bases from J, with 12 bases between. Germline assignment: CDR1 SGHAT and CDR2 FQDESV (reference sequence). Investigators excluded patients with uncontrolled infection, other autoimmune disease, pregnancy or lactation. Amplified TCR beta CDR3 regions came from RNA transcripts. Using the HTBI primer set, a first-round RT-PCR was run on the TCR CDR3. TCRdb redid the calling of the multiplex PCR reads with MiXCR, one entry per CDR3 protein. There are under 450,000 distinct CDR3 sequences in the sample; about 15% occur only once, and around an eighth lies in the top ten.

The sample was blood. The sequence was collected from a young woman with Graves' hyperthyroidism. The chain joins TRBV11-1 to TRBJ2-1; D tentatively reads TRBD1 or TRBD2 (5 bases each). CDR3 loop: CASSLGRIDSYNEQFF. The CDR3 DNA reads as TGTGCCAGCAGCTTGGGACGGATCGACTCCTACAATGAGCAGTTCTTC.